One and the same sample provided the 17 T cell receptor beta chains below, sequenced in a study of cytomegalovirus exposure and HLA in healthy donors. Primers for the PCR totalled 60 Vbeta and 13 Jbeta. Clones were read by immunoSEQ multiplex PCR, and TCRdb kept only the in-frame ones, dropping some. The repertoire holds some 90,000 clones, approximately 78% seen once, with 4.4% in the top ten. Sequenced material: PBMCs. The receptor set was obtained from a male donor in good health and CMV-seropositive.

CDR3 sequence reads: CASSPLKSIRSNQPQHF. CDR3 DNA sequence: TGTGCCAGTAGTCCCCTAAAGAGCATACGGAGCAATCAGCCCCAGCATTTT. The chain employs TRBV19 and TRBJ1-5; no clear D. Germline values: CDR1 LNHDA, CDR2 SQIVND (reference sequence). V lost 5 bases and J 1 base, leaving 18 bases between the germline ends. The length of the CDR3 is 17 residues.

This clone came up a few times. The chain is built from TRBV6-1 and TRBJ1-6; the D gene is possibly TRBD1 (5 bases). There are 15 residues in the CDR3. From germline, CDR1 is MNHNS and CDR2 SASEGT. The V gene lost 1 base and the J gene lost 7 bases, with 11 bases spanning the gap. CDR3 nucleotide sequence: TGTGCCAGCAGTGAAGTCAGTGGGGGGAATTCACCCCTCCACTTT. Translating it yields CASSEVSGGNSPLHF.

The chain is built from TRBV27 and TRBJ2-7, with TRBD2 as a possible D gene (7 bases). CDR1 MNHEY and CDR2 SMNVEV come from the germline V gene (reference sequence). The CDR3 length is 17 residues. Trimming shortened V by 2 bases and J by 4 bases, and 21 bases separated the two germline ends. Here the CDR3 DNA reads TGTGCCAGCAGTTTACGGGGGGAGAGGGGGTACTTTTACGAGCAGTACTTC. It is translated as CASSLRGERGYFYEQYF.

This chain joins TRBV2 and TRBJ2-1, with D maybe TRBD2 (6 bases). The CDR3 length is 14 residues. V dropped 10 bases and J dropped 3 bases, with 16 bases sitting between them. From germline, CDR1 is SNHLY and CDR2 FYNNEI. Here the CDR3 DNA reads TGTGCCACCCGGCCTGACGGGAGCTACAATGAGCAGTTCTTC. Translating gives CATRPDGSYNEQFF.

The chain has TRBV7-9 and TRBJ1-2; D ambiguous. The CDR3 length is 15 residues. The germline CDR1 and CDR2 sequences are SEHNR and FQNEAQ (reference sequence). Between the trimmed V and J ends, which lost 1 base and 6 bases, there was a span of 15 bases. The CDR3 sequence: CASSLDGGRIDGYTF. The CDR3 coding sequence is TGTGCCAGCAGCTTAGACGGAGGACGCATCGATGGCTACACCTTC.

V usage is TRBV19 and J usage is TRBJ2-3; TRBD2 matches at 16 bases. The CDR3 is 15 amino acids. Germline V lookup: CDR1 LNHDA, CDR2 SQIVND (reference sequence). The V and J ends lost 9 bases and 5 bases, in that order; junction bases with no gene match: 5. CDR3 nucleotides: TGTGCCAGCCAGGGACTAGCGGGGGGGCAAGATACGCAGTATTTT. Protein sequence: CASQGLAGGQDTQYF.

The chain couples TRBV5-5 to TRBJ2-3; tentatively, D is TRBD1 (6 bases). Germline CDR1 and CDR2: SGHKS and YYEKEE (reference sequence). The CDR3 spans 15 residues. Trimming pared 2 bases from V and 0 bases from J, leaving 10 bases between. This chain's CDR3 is CASSLGGPSTDTQYF. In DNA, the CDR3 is TGTGCCAGCAGCTTAGGGGGACCTAGCACAGATACGCAGTATTTT.

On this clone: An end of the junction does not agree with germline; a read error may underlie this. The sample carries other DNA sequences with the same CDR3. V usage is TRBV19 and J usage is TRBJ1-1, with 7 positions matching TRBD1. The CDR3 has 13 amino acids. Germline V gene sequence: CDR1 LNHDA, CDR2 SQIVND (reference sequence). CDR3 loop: CASRTQGGTEAFF. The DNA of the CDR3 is TGTGCCAGTAGGACCCAGGGGGGCACTGAGGCTTTCTTT.

DNA for the CDR3: TGTGCCAGCTCCCAGAAACAGGGGGCAGGGGAGCAGTACTTC. Protein sequence: CASSQKQGAGEQYF. V and J are TRBV18 and TRBJ2-7; 9 bases align to TRBD1. V lost 6 bases and J lost 7; bases outside the gene matches: 10. Germline CDR1 is KGHSH and CDR2 is LQKENI. CDR3 length equals 14 residues.

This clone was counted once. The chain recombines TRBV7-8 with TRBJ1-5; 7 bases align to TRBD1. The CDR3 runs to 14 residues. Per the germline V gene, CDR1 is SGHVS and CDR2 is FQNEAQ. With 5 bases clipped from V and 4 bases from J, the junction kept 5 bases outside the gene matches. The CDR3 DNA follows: TGTGCCAGCAGCGTAGGGGGCAAGAATCAGCCCCAGCATTTT. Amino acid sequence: CASSVGGKNQPQHF.

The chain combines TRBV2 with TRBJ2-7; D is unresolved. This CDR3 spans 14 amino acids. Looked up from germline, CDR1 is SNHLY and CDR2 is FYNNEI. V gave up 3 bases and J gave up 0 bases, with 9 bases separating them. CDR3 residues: CASSEQQASYEQYF. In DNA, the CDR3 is TGTGCCAGCAGTGAGCAGCAGGCCTCCTACGAGCAGTACTTC.

The CDR3 protein is CASSFLRVGYTF. The CDR3, as DNA: TGTGCCAGCAGTTTTTTGAGGGTTGGCTACACCTTC. V usage is TRBV28 and J usage is TRBJ1-2, with no clear D. CDR3 length: 12 residues. In germline, CDR1 is MDHEN, CDR2 SYDVKM. Trimming took 3 bases from V and 7 from J, leaving 9 bases between them.

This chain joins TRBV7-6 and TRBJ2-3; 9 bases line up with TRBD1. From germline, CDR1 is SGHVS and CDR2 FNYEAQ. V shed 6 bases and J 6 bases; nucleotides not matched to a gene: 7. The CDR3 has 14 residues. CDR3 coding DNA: TGTGCCAGCAGACCCGGGACAGGGCTTGATACGCAGTATTTT. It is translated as CASRPGTGLDTQYF.

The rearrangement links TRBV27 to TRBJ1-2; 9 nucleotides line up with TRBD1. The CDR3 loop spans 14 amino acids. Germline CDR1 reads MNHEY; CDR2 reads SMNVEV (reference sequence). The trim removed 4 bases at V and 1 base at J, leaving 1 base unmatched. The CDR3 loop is CASSSGQGNYGYTF. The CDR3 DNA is TGTGCCAGCAGTTCGGGACAGGGTAACTATGGCTACACCTTC.

CDR3: CASSPRWTSGIYEQYF. The CDR3 region has the DNA TGCGCCAGCAGCCCCCGGTGGACTAGCGGGATATACGAGCAGTACTTC. The chain combines TRBV5-1 with TRBJ2-7; 12 bases are a match to TRBD2. Germline loops: CDR1 SGHRS, CDR2 YFSETQ. J lost 4 bases, V lost 4 bases, and 9 bases had no gene match. The CDR3 has 16 amino acids. The entire variable domain, with the rest obtained from reference TRBV5-1 and TRBJ2-7, is as follows: KAGVTQTPRYLIKTRGQQVTLSCSPISGHRSVSWYQQTPGQGLQFLFEYFSETQRNKGNFPGRFSGRQFSNSRSEMNVSTLELGDSALYLCASSPRWTSGIYEQYFGPGTRLTVT.

The CDR3 nucleotides read TGTGCCAGCAGCGTAGTGGGACAGGGGCTAGGCTACACCTTC. Translation gives CASSVVGQGLGYTF. V and J are TRBV9 and TRBJ1-2; 10 positions match TRBD1. V trimming: 0 bases; J trimming: 8 bases; junction bases outside the gene matches: 4. This CDR3 has 14 residues. Germline assignment: CDR1 SGDLS and CDR2 YYNGEE.

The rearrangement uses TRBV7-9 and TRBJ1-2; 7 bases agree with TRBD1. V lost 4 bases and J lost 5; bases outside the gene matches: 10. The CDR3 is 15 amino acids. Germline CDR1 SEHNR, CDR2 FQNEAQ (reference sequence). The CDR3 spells CASSSRGGSVYGYTF. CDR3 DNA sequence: TGTGCCAGCAGCTCCAGAGGGGGCTCGGTATATGGCTACACCTTC.